The clone carrying this T cell receptor (beta chain) has just a few counts. Its antigen is still unknown. Time point denoted: newly diagnosed GD, antithyroid drugs for less than 3 months. There was RNA extracted from PBMCs, and the TCR library was made from it. Trimming pared 3 bases from V and 5 bases from J, leaving 19 bases between. The CDR3 has 16 amino acids. The data originate from a study of regulatory T cells in long-lasting Graves disease. Study results and caveats: Persistent disease was associated with favored TRBV28 usage and with favored use of TRBJ1-2 and TRBJ2-5.

Researchers made TCR beta libraries by using iRepertoire HTBI primers and running Arm-PCR on CDR3 regions. TCRdb re-analysed the multiplex PCR reads in MiXCR, keeping a single row per CDR3 protein. Of roughly 530,000 distinct CDR3 sequences listed, roughly a sixth are singletons. The data were also submitted as part of a second study, on T cells in Graves' hyperthyroidism and ophthalmopathy. From that report: The study used the HTBI primer set for a first-round RT-PCR of the TCR CDR3.

The chain combines TRBV12-3 or TRBV12-4 with TRBJ1-1, with unresolved D. This clonotype was obtained from a middle-aged woman with Graves disease. The starting material was peripheral blood mononuclear cells (PBMCs), obtained at new diagnosis, from a patient treated with antithyroid drugs. For the CDR3, the DNA is TGTGCCAGCAGTTTCGGCCCCGGAGGTGATTCGACTGAAGCTTTCTTT. It yields the protein CASSFGPGGDSTEAFF.